The 30 T cell receptor beta chains below were found in one sample sequenced in a study of T cell responses to AZD1222 COVID-19 vaccine. Assay used: immunoSEQ multiplex PCR; TCRdb lists only in-frame clones, some missing. In the table there are approximately 70,000 clones, 75% to 85% of which are singletons. The source material was peripheral blood, sampled 28 days after the second AZD1222 dose. All receptors come from an adult who received the AZD1222 COVID-19 vaccine.

This chain links TRBV4-1 with TRBJ1-4; D possibly corresponds to TRBD1 (5 bases). V lost 0 bases and J 6 bases, leaving 20 bases between the germline ends. Germline V gives CDR1 MGHRA, CDR2 YSYEKL. This CDR3 contains 18 residues. The CDR3 coding sequence is TGCGCCAGCAGCCAAGATGGAGAGGGGAAGTCGTCGGATGAAAAACTGTTTTTT. This codes for CASSQDGEGKSSDEKLFF.

V gene TRBV21-1 combines with J gene TRBJ2-1; TRBD1 reflects the table's D call only, with no check against the DNA. TRBV21-1 is termed a pseudogene. CDR3 length: 17 amino acids. The CDR3 nucleotides read TGTGCCACACTAAAGAACCACGGGACAGGAGGGTACAATGAGCAGTTCTTC. Protein sequence: CATLKNHGTGGYNEQFF.

J is TRBJ1-1 and V is TRBV11-2; tentatively, D is TRBD1 (6 bases). The CDR3 is made up of 13 amino acids. The germline V gene encodes CDR1 SGHAT and CDR2 FQNNGV. V was shortened by 5 bases and J by 5 bases, with 12 bases between the two germline ends. This CDR3 is CASSATGLTEAFF. CDR3 bases: TGTGCCAGCAGCGCAACAGGGTTGACTGAAGCTTTCTTT. Full variable domain (rest looked up from reference TRBV11-2 and TRBJ1-1): EAGVAQSPRYKIIEKRQSVAFWCNPISGHATLYWYQQILGQGPKLLIQFQNNGVVDDSQLPKDRFSAERLKGVDSTLKIQPAKLEDSAVYLCASSATGLTEAFFGQGTRLTVV.

In this sample, this clone turned up once. The V gene is TRBV7-9, the J gene TRBJ1-5; TRBD1 aligns across 10 bases. The V segment lost 4 bases and the J segment 7 bases; nucleotides outside the gene matches: 4. This CDR3 comprises 14 residues. Germline V gene lookup returns CDR1 SEHNR and CDR2 FQNEAQ (reference sequence). CDR3 sequence: CASSSGQGNQPQHF. The CDR3 DNA is TGTGCCAGCAGCTCGGGACAGGGGAACCAGCCCCAGCATTTT.

The V call is TRBV9, the J call TRBJ2-5; possibly TRBD2 for D (5 bases). This CDR3 spans 11 amino acids. Per the germline V gene, CDR1 is SGDLS and CDR2 is YYNGEE. V lost 4 bases and J 4 bases, leaving 5 bases between the germline ends. The CDR3 DNA is TGTGCCAGCAGCCGGGGAGAGACCCAGTACTTC. As protein: CASSRGETQYF.

This sequence joins TRBV6-5 and TRBJ1-4; D may be TRBD1 (5 bases). Deletions cut 4 bases from V and 2 bases from J, with 14 bases between. Germline V gene lookup returns CDR1 MNHEY and CDR2 SVGAGI. CDR3 length: 16 residues. CDR3 amino acids: CASSSGQGATNEKLFF. The CDR3 DNA reads as TGTGCCAGCAGTTCCGGCCAGGGCGCTACTAATGAAAAACTGTTTTTT.

The chain employs TRBV19 and TRBJ2-1; D is possibly TRBD1 (6 bases). This CDR3 has 17 residues. The germline V and J ends were trimmed by 4 bases and 0 bases, with 16 bases remaining between them. From germline, CDR1 is LNHDA and CDR2 SQIVND (reference sequence). The CDR3 loop is CASSKLLQGGSYNEQFF. For the CDR3, the DNA is TGTGCCAGTAGTAAGCTCCTACAGGGTGGCTCCTACAATGAGCAGTTCTTC. The variable domain in full, with the rest retrieved from reference TRBV19 and TRBJ2-1, is DGGITQSPKYLFRKEGQNVTLSCEQNLNHDAMYWYRQDPGQGLRLIYYSQIVNDFQKGDIAEGYSVSREKKESFPLTVTSAQKNPTAFYLCASSKLLQGGSYNEQFFGPGTRLTVL.

This clone was observed a few times. The rearrangement uses TRBV7-9 and TRBJ2-7; 10 nucleotides match TRBD1. The CDR3 runs to 15 residues. Germline-derived CDR1 and CDR2 are SEHNR and FQNEAQ (reference sequence). After removal of 5 bases from V and 7 bases from J, the junction contained 11 bases not matched to a gene. The CDR3 here is CASSRDRGGLWEQYF. The CDR3 nucleotides read TGTGCCAGCAGCCGGGACAGGGGCGGATTGTGGGAGCAGTACTTC.

The rearrangement uses TRBV19 and TRBJ1-1; 10 nucleotides line up with TRBD1. The CDR3 runs to 12 residues. Trimming took 9 bases from V and 3 from J; bases not matched to a gene: 1. CDR1 and CDR2 (germline): LNHDA, SQIVND (reference sequence). The CDR3 is CASGQGDTEAFF. For the CDR3, the DNA is TGTGCCAGCGGACAGGGGGACACTGAAGCTTTCTTT.

The chain has TRBV24-1 and TRBJ1-4; 8 bases are a match to TRBD1. Germline assignment: CDR1 KGHDR and CDR2 SFDVKD. With V trimmed by 3 bases and J by 8 bases, 10 bases remained unmatched. This CDR3 spans 16 amino acids. The CDR3 DNA is TGTGCCACCAGTGATGGACAGGGTGGGAGGGGGGAAAAACTGTTTTTT. It yields the protein CATSDGQGGRGEKLFF.

V gene TRBV18 combines with J gene TRBJ2-7; no reliable D call. The CDR3 runs to 13 residues. CDR1 is KGHSH, CDR2 LQKENI, per germline. Trimming cost V 2 bases and J 7 bases, with 12 bases left between them. This CDR3 reads CASSPGSGTEQYF. CDR3 nucleotides: TGTGCCAGCTCACCAGGGTCAGGCACGGAGCAGTACTTC.

The V and J genes are TRBV27 and TRBJ1-1; D gene ambiguous. The germline V gene encodes CDR1 MNHEY and CDR2 SMNVEV (reference sequence). V gave up 7 bases and J gave up 0 bases, with 9 bases separating them. CDR3 length equals 13 residues. CDR3 DNA sequence: TGTGCCAGCATGGAGGGAATGAACACTGAAGCTTTCTTT. It is translated as CASMEGMNTEAFF.

The genes are TRBV19 and TRBJ2-7; 8 bases align to TRBD1. Germline CDR1 and CDR2: LNHDA and SQIVND (reference sequence). J was trimmed by 3 bases and V by 3 bases; bases with no gene match: 7. The CDR3 loop spans 15 amino acids. CDR3 sequence reads: CASSITGTGGYEQYF. The CDR3 nucleotides read TGTGCCAGTAGTATTACCGGAACAGGGGGCTACGAGCAGTACTTC.

The V call is TRBV27, the J call TRBJ2-7; the match to TRBD1 covers 9 bases. Germline lookup yields CDR1 MNHEY and CDR2 SMNVEV (reference sequence). With 3 bases clipped from V and 5 bases from J, the junction kept 5 bases outside the gene matches. The CDR3 is 14 amino acids. CDR3 sequence: CASSFGTGSHEQYF. The CDR3 bases are TGTGCCAGCAGTTTTGGGACAGGGTCCCACGAGCAGTACTTC.

The chain links TRBV19 to TRBJ2-1; no clear D. Trimming removed 3 bases from V and 2 bases from J, with 8 bases in between. CDR3 length equals 14 residues. CDR1 and CDR2 (germline): LNHDA, SQIVND (reference sequence). The CDR3 sequence: CASSIRNTYNEQFF. CDR3 nucleotides: TGTGCCAGTAGTATCCGAAACACCTACAATGAGCAGTTCTTC.

This clone has just a few counts. This chain joins TRBV6-5 and TRBJ1-4; D not certain. The CDR3 is made up of 16 amino acids. Germline values: CDR1 MNHEY, CDR2 SVGAGI. The V gene lost 2 bases and the J gene lost 0 bases, with 10 bases spanning the gap. Here the CDR3 reads CASSYLPIATNEKLFF. The CDR3 nucleotides read TGTGCCAGCAGTTACCTGCCGATTGCAACTAATGAAAAACTGTTTTTT.

This clone appeared a few times. This chain uses TRBV10-3 with TRBJ2-5, with D tentatively TRBD1 (6 bases). The CDR3 is 14 residues long. Germline CDR1 is ENHRY and CDR2 is SYGVKD. V shed 4 bases and J shed 4 bases, with 13 bases lying between them. CDR3 amino acids: CAISVQGLGETQYF. CDR3 in DNA: TGTGCCATCAGTGTTCAGGGGTTAGGAGAGACCCAGTACTTC.

The chain has TRBV9 and TRBJ2-7; 8 bases fit TRBD2. V dropped 6 bases and J dropped 2; count of bases not matched to a gene: 13. The CDR3 consists of 16 residues. Germline V lookup: CDR1 SGDLS, CDR2 YYNGEE. Here the CDR3 DNA reads TGTGCCAGCACCCCAGGGAGTAGCGGGACAACCTACGAGCAGTACTTC. Protein sequence: CASTPGSSGTTYEQYF.

The CDR3 sequence: CASRRTGNRAQYF. CDR3 bases: TGTGCCAGCAGGCGAACAGGGAATCGGGCGCAGTATTTT. The chain combines TRBV13 with TRBJ2-3; tentative D call: TRBD1 (6 bases). Germline assignment: CDR1 PRHDT and CDR2 FYEKMQ (reference sequence). This CDR3 is built from 13 residues. Trimming took off 6 bases at V and 10 bases at J, with 17 bases between the two ends.

J is TRBJ1-6 and V is TRBV9, with D tentatively TRBD1 (5 bases). The germline gives CDR1 SGDLS, CDR2 YYNGEE. V lost 0 bases to trimming and J lost 9 bases, with 19 bases between them. The CDR3 length is 17 residues. CDR3 coding DNA: TGTGCCAGCAGCGTAGTCCGGGACCCACAAAGCGGTTCACCCCTCCACTTT. It yields the protein CASSVVRDPQSGSPLHF.

The J gene is TRBJ1-3, the V gene TRBV6-4, with D possibly matching TRBD1 (5 bases). The CDR3 runs to 15 residues. V was clipped by 2 bases and J by 4 bases, with 12 bases between them. In germline, CDR1 is MRHNA, CDR2 SNTAGT. In nucleotides, the CDR3 is TGTGCCAGCAGTGACGATAGGGGTTCGGGAAACACCATATATTTT. Translation gives CASSDDRGSGNTIYF.

CDR3 residues: CASSLEEIRSGANVLTF. As DNA, the CDR3 is TGCGCCAGCAGCCTCGAGGAGATTCGCTCTGGGGCCAACGTCCTGACTTTC. The rearrangement uses TRBV4-1 and TRBJ2-6; D call uncertain. Germline CDR1 reads MGHRA; CDR2 reads YSYEKL. The CDR3 spans 17 residues. Between the trimmed V and J ends, which lost 4 bases and 0 bases, there was a span of 13 bases.

The chain couples TRBV25-1 to TRBJ2-1; D is unclear. With 4 bases removed from V and 8 bases from J, the gap between germline ends came to 6 bases. Germline CDR1 and CDR2: MGHDK and SYGVNS. CDR3 length: 11 residues. This chain's CDR3 is CASSVKYEQFF. CDR3 DNA: TGTGCCAGCAGTGTGAAATATGAGCAGTTCTTC.

This clone was detected once. The V gene is TRBV10-3, the J gene TRBJ1-3; D is ambiguous. V was trimmed by 6 bases and J by 0 bases, leaving 12 bases between them. The CDR3 extends over 15 amino acids. In germline, CDR1 is ENHRY, CDR2 SYGVKD. This CDR3 reads CAIRARIDSGNTIYF. The CDR3 nucleotides read TGTGCCATCAGGGCCAGGATTGACTCTGGAAACACCATATATTTT.

A single count supports this clone. J is TRBJ1-5 and V is TRBV7-9; maybe TRBD1 (6 bases). Trimming took 5 bases from V and 5 from J, leaving 7 bases between them. CDR3 length equals 12 residues. Germline values: CDR1 SEHNR, CDR2 FQNEAQ (reference sequence). The CDR3 nucleotides are TGTGCCAGCAGCCGACAGGATCAGCCCCAGCATTTT. Translated: CASSRQDQPQHF. Looking up the rest from reference TRBV7-9 and TRBJ1-5 gives the full variable domain: DTGVSQNPRHKITKRGQNVTFRCDPISEHNRLYWYRQTLGQGPEFLTYFQNEAQLEKSRLLSDRFSAERPKGSFSTLEIQRTEQGDSAMYLCASSRQDQPQHFGDGTRLSIL.

This clone was detected only a few times. This chain connects TRBV9 to TRBJ2-3; D may be TRBD2 (7 bases). Trimming pared 4 bases from V and 7 bases from J, leaving 19 bases between. Germline V CDR1 and CDR2: SGDLS, YYNGEE. The CDR3 has 15 residues. DNA for the CDR3: TGTGCCAGCAGCCCCCGGGTGGGGGGGGCATATACGCAGTATTTT. Translated: CASSPRVGGAYTQYF.

The V call is TRBV19, the J call TRBJ1-5, with 7 bases identical to TRBD1. Germline CDR1 and CDR2: LNHDA and SQIVND (reference sequence). The length of the CDR3 is 18 residues. V was clipped by 4 bases and J by 6 bases; unmatched bases: 18. CDR3 region: CASSTIGGGGGTAQPQHF. DNA for the CDR3: TGTGCCAGTAGTACCATAGGAGGGGGCGGTGGGACGGCTCAGCCCCAGCATTTT.

The count of this clone is one. The J gene is TRBJ2-7, the V gene TRBV6-5; D ambiguous. This CDR3 spans 13 amino acids. The germline CDR1 and CDR2 sequences are MNHEY and SVGAGI. Trimming took off 4 bases at V and 4 bases at J, with 11 bases between the two ends. The CDR3 nucleotides read TGTGCCAGCAGTTTGGGGTTTACATACGAGCAGTACTTC. Its translation is CASSLGFTYEQYF.

The rearrangement joins TRBV19 to TRBJ1-2; 7 bases map to TRBD1. CDR3 size: 14 residues. Germline CDR1 and CDR2: LNHDA and SQIVND (reference sequence). Trimming took 5 bases from V and 4 from J; bases not matched to a gene: 7. In DNA form, the CDR3 reads TGTGCCAGTAGTCCTCGACAGGGCTTCTATGGCTACACCTTC. Its translation is CASSPRQGFYGYTF. The variable domain in full, completed from reference TRBV19 and TRBJ1-2, reads DGGITQSPKYLFRKEGQNVTLSCEQNLNHDAMYWYRQDPGQGLRLIYYSQIVNDFQKGDIAEGYSVSREKKESFPLTVTSAQKNPTAFYLCASSPRQGFYGYTFGSGTRLTVV.

This clone turned up a few times. The V and J genes are TRBV5-4 and TRBJ1-2; D unclear. Germline CDR1 reads SGHNT; CDR2 reads YYREEE (reference sequence). This CDR3 is built from 14 residues. V was clipped by 5 bases and J by 4 bases, with 15 bases between them. CDR3 residues: CASRPGEFGYGYTF. The CDR3 DNA reads TGTGCCAGCAGACCTGGAGAGTTCGGCTATGGCTACACCTTC.